This T cell receptor beta chain was identified in a study of radiotherapy plus CTLA-4 blockade in lung cancer. The ends were cut back, 3 bases at V and 0 bases at J, with 10 bases in the middle. The CDR3 runs to 14 residues. From germline, CDR1 is SGHRS and CDR2 YFSETQ. Worth noting for this clone: Its target is unknown.

This table comes from immunoSEQ multiplex PCR, and its TCRdb copy is limited to in-frame clones, with some not included. Here the sample spans about 120,000 clones, about four fifths being singletons. Notes on the study in general: Tumor-origin TCR clones grew in blood after radiotherapy plus ipilimumab.

Material: peripheral blood, obtained from a patient treated with radiotherapy plus ipilimumab. This sequence was found in a human donor with non-small cell lung cancer that progressed on radiotherapy plus ipilimumab. Some clones in this sample may be carry-over from other donors' samples. The chain employs TRBV5-1 and TRBJ2-7, with a possible D match to TRBD2 (6 bases). This chain's CDR3 is CASSSEGISYEQYF. The CDR3 region has the DNA TGCGCCAGCAGCTCGGAGGGGATCTCCTACGAGCAGTACTTC. The entire variable domain, with the rest obtained from reference TRBV5-1 and TRBJ2-7, is as follows: KAGVTQTPRYLIKTRGQQVTLSCSPISGHRSVSWYQQTPGQGLQFLFEYFSETQRNKGNFPGRFSGRQFSNSRSEMNVSTLELGDSALYLCASSSEGISYEQYFGPGTRLTVT.